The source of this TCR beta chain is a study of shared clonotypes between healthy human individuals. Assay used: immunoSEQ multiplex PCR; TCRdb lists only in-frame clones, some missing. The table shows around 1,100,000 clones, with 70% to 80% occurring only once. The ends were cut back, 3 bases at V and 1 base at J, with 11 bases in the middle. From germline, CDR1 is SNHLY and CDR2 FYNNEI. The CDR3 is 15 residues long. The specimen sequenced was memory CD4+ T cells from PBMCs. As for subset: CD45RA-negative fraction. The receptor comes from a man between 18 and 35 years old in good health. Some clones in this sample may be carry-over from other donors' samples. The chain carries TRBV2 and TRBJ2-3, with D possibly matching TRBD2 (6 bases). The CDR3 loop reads CASSDSGEGTDTQYF. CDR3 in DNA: TGTGCCAGCAGTGATTCGGGGGAGGGCACAGATACGCAGTATTTT.